The 31 T cell receptor beta chains listed next were all sequenced from one sample in a study of identical twins. In TCRdb, the 5' RACE reads were re-called with MiXCR into one record per CDR3 protein. Among 500,000 or so distinct CDR3 sequences listed, over 11% were seen once. These data were also filed under a second study, of yellow fever vaccine responses in identical twins.

The specimen sequenced was CD4+ T cells sorted from blood. These receptors were obtained from a woman between 18 and 29 years old in good health.

This clonotype was observed a few times. CDR3 amino acids: CASSLILAGGSEQYF. CDR3 nucleotide sequence: TGTGCCAGCAGCTTAATTTTAGCGGGAGGATCCGAGCAGTACTTC. The genes are TRBV7-2 and TRBJ2-7, with 10 positions matching TRBD2. Germline lookup yields CDR1 SGHTA and CDR2 FQGNSA. V dropped 2 bases and J dropped 6; count of bases not matched to a gene: 7. This CDR3 has 15 residues.

J is TRBJ2-1 and V is TRBV18; 10 nucleotides agree with TRBD2. The CDR3 has 15 residues. CDR1 is KGHSH, CDR2 LQKENI, per germline. The ends lost 2 bases at V and 5 bases at J; junction bases unmatched: 3. The CDR3 nucleotides read TGTGCCAGCTCACCAGAACTAGCGGGGAACAATGAGCAGTTCTTC. Its protein product is CASSPELAGNNEQFF.

This clonotype was detected a few times. This chain uses TRBV7-3 with TRBJ2-7, with TRBD1 matching 10 bases. This CDR3 has 16 amino acids. The V segment lost 2 bases and the J segment 5 bases; nucleotides outside the gene matches: 9. Germline-derived CDR1 and CDR2 are SGHTA and FQGTGA. The CDR3 sequence: CASSLGGTGVKDEQYF. Written as DNA, the CDR3 is TGTGCCAGCAGCTTAGGTGGGACAGGGGTTAAGGACGAGCAGTACTTC.

The CDR3 spells CASSQRRLAFNEQFF. The CDR3 coding sequence is TGCGCCAGCAGCCAACGTCGACTAGCGTTCAATGAGCAGTTCTTC. The chain has TRBV4-3 and TRBJ2-1, with TRBD2 identical over 8 bases. The CDR3 has 15 amino acids. After removal of 2 bases from V and 6 bases from J, the junction contained 6 bases not matched to a gene. Germline values: CDR1 LGHNA, CDR2 YSLEER.

This clonotype has a handful of counts. V and J are TRBV7-3 and TRBJ2-5, with D maybe TRBD1 (6 bases). Trimming stripped 4 bases from V and 0 bases from J, with 6 bases between. The germline gives CDR1 SGHTA, CDR2 FQGTGA. This CDR3 contains 13 residues. The CDR3 nucleotides read TGTGCCAGCAGCTCAGGGGACCAAGAGACCCAGTACTTC. It translates to CASSSGDQETQYF.

This clonotype was recorded a few times. The chain couples TRBV9 to TRBJ2-1; 7 positions agree with TRBD2. The CDR3 covers 14 residues. After removal of 2 bases from V and 9 bases from J, the junction contained 8 bases not matched to a gene. Germline V gives CDR1 SGDLS, CDR2 YYNGEE. In DNA, the CDR3 is TGTGCCAGCAGCGTTTCCGGGACTAACACTGAGCAGTTCTTC. It specifies CASSVSGTNTEQFF.

This clonotype was detected a few times. V is TRBV5-1 and J is TRBJ2-7; TRBD1 is a possible D gene (6 bases). Germline V gene data show CDR1 as SGHRS and CDR2 as YFSETQ. This CDR3 comprises 14 residues. The V end was cut by 3 bases, the J end by 4 bases, with 14 bases between. CDR3: CASSWGPQGYEQYF. The CDR3, as DNA: TGCGCCAGCAGCTGGGGACCCCAGGGGTACGAGCAGTACTTC.

The genes are TRBV6-2 or TRBV6-3 and TRBJ2-2; 11 nucleotides line up with TRBD2. The CDR3 is made up of 19 amino acids. Germline CDR1 MNHEY, CDR2 SVGEGT. J gave up 4 bases and V 2 bases, and 12 bases lay outside the gene matches. The CDR3 spells CASSYMKSGLAGVTGELFF. The CDR3 bases are TGTGCCAGCAGTTACATGAAGAGTGGACTAGCGGGCGTCACCGGGGAGCTGTTTTTT.

The chain has TRBV29-1 and TRBJ2-3; 11 nucleotides line up with TRBD2. The CDR3 has 17 residues. Losses at the gene ends were 6 bases for V and 0 bases for J; bases not matched to a gene: 11. Germline V gene sequence: CDR1 SQVTM, CDR2 ANQGSEA. The CDR3 region has the DNA TGCAGCGTAGACAGGGTCAGGACTAGCGGGAGCACAGATACGCAGTATTTT. Translated: CSVDRVRTSGSTDTQYF.

The chain is built from TRBV20-1 and TRBJ2-1, with 11 bases fitting TRBD2. Germline V CDR1 and CDR2: DFQATT, SNEGSKA (reference sequence). V shed 3 bases, J shed 1 base, and the junction held 8 bases outside the gene matches. This CDR3 contains 17 residues. In DNA, the CDR3 is TGCAGTGCTAGTCGTAGCGGGAGGGCCGGTTCCTACAATGAGCAGTTCTTC. It translates to CSASRSGRAGSYNEQFF.

Many counts were recorded for this clonotype. The J gene is TRBJ2-7, the V gene TRBV12-3 or TRBV12-4, with D possibly matching TRBD2 (5 bases). This CDR3 comprises 16 residues. Trimming took off 5 bases at V and 4 bases at J, with 21 bases between the two ends. DNA of the CDR3: TGTGCCAGCAGTCCCGAGTTTTTGGGAGCCGGATACGAGCAGTACTTC. Translating it yields CASSPEFLGAGYEQYF.

This clonotype was observed a handful of times. The chain is built from TRBV7-8 and TRBJ2-7; the D gene could be TRBD1 or TRBD2 (5 bases each). Germline-derived CDR1 and CDR2 are SGHVS and FQNEAQ. The V end was cut by 5 bases, the J end by 1 base, with 12 bases between. The CDR3 is made up of 14 amino acids. The DNA of the CDR3 is TGTGCCAGCAGCCTTCCCGGGGCTTCCTACGAGCAGTACTTC. Its protein is CASSLPGASYEQYF.

The V call is TRBV6-5, the J call TRBJ1-2, with D possibly TRBD1 on 6 matching bases. The CDR3 has 12 amino acids. Germline CDR1 is MNHEY and CDR2 is SVGAGI. V lost 5 bases and J 8 bases, leaving 12 bases between the germline ends. In DNA, the CDR3 is TGTGCCAGCAGTAGGGAGGGGGTCGGCTACACCTTC. Protein: CASSREGVGYTF.

This clonotype has only a few counts. The chain is built from TRBV6-1 and TRBJ2-5; TRBD1 aligns across 10 bases. V shed 1 base and J 5 bases; nucleotides not matched to a gene: 7. This CDR3 has 16 amino acids. From germline, CDR1 is MNHNS and CDR2 SASEGT. The CDR3 nucleotides read TGTGCCAGCAGTGAAGGACCGGGACAGGGGTCGGAGACCCAGTACTTC. The encoded protein is CASSEGPGQGSETQYF.

This sequence joins TRBV4-1 and TRBJ1-1, with D perhaps matching TRBD1 (5 bases). This CDR3 has 14 residues. Germline loops: CDR1 MGHRA, CDR2 YSYEKL. V gave up 3 bases and J gave up 5 bases, with 13 bases separating them. The CDR3 reads CASSHPAGRTEAFF. DNA of the CDR3: TGCGCCAGCAGCCACCCCGCAGGGCGGACTGAAGCTTTCTTT.

This clonotype has at least ten counts. The chain uses TRBV3-1 and TRBJ2-7; 7 positions match TRBD2. After removal of 0 bases from V and 2 bases from J, the junction contained 1 base not matched to a gene. The germline CDR1 and CDR2 sequences are LGHDT and YNNKEL (reference sequence). CDR3 size: 14 residues. DNA of the CDR3: TGTGCCAGCAGCCAAGAAGCGGGGACCTACGAGCAGTACTTC. This gives the protein CASSQEAGTYEQYF.

This clonotype was seen a few times. The gene calls are TRBV20-1 and TRBJ2-1, with TRBD2 matching over 9 bases. Germline V gives CDR1 DFQATT, CDR2 SNEGSKA (reference sequence). The CDR3 covers 16 residues. With 0 bases clipped from V and 3 bases from J, the junction kept 6 bases outside the gene matches. The CDR3 is CSARDQRLADYNEQFF. Here the CDR3 DNA reads TGCAGTGCTAGAGATCAAAGACTAGCGGACTACAATGAGCAGTTCTTC.

J is TRBJ1-3 and V is TRBV7-2; D is unresolved. V lost 5 bases and J 1 base, leaving 12 bases between the germline ends. This CDR3 is built from 15 residues. Germline CDR1 is SGHTA and CDR2 is FQGNSA. In nucleotides, the CDR3 is TGTGCCAGCAGCCCATCGGCGGAGTCTGGAAACACCATATATTTT. Translated: CASSPSAESGNTIYF.

The J gene is TRBJ2-1, the V gene TRBV24-1; TRBD2 matches 10 bases. The J segment lost 2 bases and the V segment lost 4 bases, leaving 4 bases of the junction unmatched. This CDR3 spans 16 amino acids. Germline CDR1 is KGHDR and CDR2 is SFDVKD. CDR3 bases: TGTGCCACCAGTGACGCCGGGACTAGCGCCTACAATGAGCAGTTCTTC. Amino acids: CATSDAGTSAYNEQFF.

The chain couples TRBV10-3 to TRBJ2-3; TRBD2 agrees at 16 bases. CDR1 is ENHRY and CDR2 is SYGVKD in the germline V gene. V trimming: 3 bases; J trimming: 2 bases; junction bases outside the gene matches: 11. The CDR3 loop spans 20 amino acids. DNA for the CDR3: TGTGCCATCAGTGACCCGGGACTAGCGGGGGGGCCTGAACTCACAGATACGCAGTATTTT. Protein sequence: CAISDPGLAGGPELTDTQYF.

The chain has TRBV6-2 or TRBV6-3 and TRBJ2-3, with 9 nucleotides matching TRBD2. The V and J ends lost 4 bases and 5 bases, in that order; junction bases with no gene match: 10. CDR3 length equals 16 residues. The germline V gene encodes CDR1 MNHEY and CDR2 SVGEGT. The chain's CDR3 is CASSSSRREGKDTQYF. The CDR3 nucleotides read TGTGCCAGCAGTTCGAGTCGGCGGGAGGGCAAAGATACGCAGTATTTT.

This clonotype was seen a handful of times. The gene calls are TRBV7-9 and TRBJ2-7; no clear D. The germline gives CDR1 SEHNR, CDR2 FQNEAQ (reference sequence). V was trimmed by 4 bases and J by 1 base, leaving 11 bases between them. The CDR3 extends over 14 amino acids. The CDR3 region is CASSSAVGSYEQYF. The CDR3 region has the DNA TGTGCCAGCAGCTCCGCGGTGGGTTCCTACGAGCAGTACTTC. The whole variable domain, remainder taken from reference TRBV7-9 and TRBJ2-7, is DTGVSQNPRHKITKRGQNVTFRCDPISEHNRLYWYRQTLGQGPEFLTYFQNEAQLEKSRLLSDRFSAERPKGSFSTLEIQRTEQGDSAMYLCASSSAVGSYEQYFGPGTRLTVT.

The sample holds many counts of this clonotype. J is TRBJ2-7 and V is TRBV10-3; maybe TRBD2 (6 bases). V lost 9 bases to trimming and J lost 2 bases, with 11 bases between them. CDR1 and CDR2 from the germline V gene are ENHRY and SYGVKD. CDR3 size: 12 residues. CDR3 protein: CAMGPSAYEQYF. DNA for the CDR3: TGTGCCATGGGCCCTAGCGCCTACGAGCAGTACTTC.

The J gene is TRBJ1-4, the V gene TRBV20-1; possibly TRBD1 for D (6 bases). The CDR3 is made up of 13 amino acids. Germline CDR1 is DFQATT and CDR2 is SNEGSKA (reference sequence). Trimming left V 7 bases short and J 8 bases short, with 17 bases between. The CDR3 coding sequence is TGCAGTGTCCCGACCGGGACATCCGAAAAACTGTTTTTT. Its translation is CSVPTGTSEKLFF.

This clonotype appeared many times. This chain links TRBV16 with TRBJ1-2; possibly TRBD1 for D (6 bases). This CDR3 is 14 amino acids long. Trimming left V 2 bases short and J 4 bases short, with 11 bases between. Per germline, CDR1 KGHSY and CDR2 FQNENV. The CDR3 nucleotides are TGTGCCAGCAGCCAAAACAGGGCGACCTATGGCTACACCTTC. Its translation is CASSQNRATYGYTF.

The chain combines TRBV7-9 with TRBJ2-5, with 8 bases identical to TRBD1. The length of the CDR3 is 15 residues. Germline V gene sequence: CDR1 SEHNR, CDR2 FQNEAQ (reference sequence). V lost 5 bases and J lost 2; bases outside the gene matches: 7. CDR3 loop: CASSLTTGGQETQYF. The CDR3 DNA follows: TGTGCCAGCAGCCTCACTACAGGGGGTCAAGAGACCCAGTACTTC.

The DNA of the CDR3 is TGCAGCGTTGACCGGGACACCCACTCCTACAATGAGCAGTTCTTC. Protein: CSVDRDTHSYNEQFF. The rearrangement uses TRBV29-1 and TRBJ2-1, with D tentatively TRBD1 (6 bases). V was trimmed by 3 bases and J by 0 bases, leaving 12 bases between them. The CDR3 sequence is 15 residues long. Germline V gene data show CDR1 as SQVTM and CDR2 as ANQGSEA.

CDR3 bases: TGTGCCAGCAGCAAACCTCCCAGGGGGGGCGGCGAGCAGTACTTC. This encodes CASSKPPRGGGEQYF. The chain uses TRBV21-1 and TRBJ2-7; the D call in the table, TRBD1, was not verified against the DNA. TRBV21-1 is described as a pseudogene. The CDR3 totals 15 residues.

The chain is built from TRBV18 and TRBJ2-1; D not resolved. The CDR3 totals 22 residues. The germline V and J ends were trimmed by 3 bases and 8 bases, with 38 bases remaining between them. The germline V gene has CDR1 KGHSH and CDR2 LQKENI. The CDR3 protein is CASSPGLEKGSKVLRRSHEQFF. CDR3 DNA sequence: TGTGCCAGCTCACCCGGGCTGGAAAAGGGTTCTAAGGTCCTACGCCGCAGCCATGAGCAGTTCTTC.

The table lists this clonotype with a few counts. The chain recombines TRBV28 with TRBJ2-7, with D possibly matching TRBD1 (5 bases). Germline CDR1 is MDHEN and CDR2 is SYDVKM. V lost 4 bases and J 2 bases, leaving 6 bases between the germline ends. This CDR3 has 12 residues. CDR3 residues: CASSSDTYEQYF. CDR3 DNA sequence: TGTGCCAGCAGTTCGGACACCTACGAGCAGTACTTC.

J is TRBJ2-5 and V is TRBV13; D unclear. The germline V and J ends were trimmed by 1 base and 6 bases, with 6 bases remaining between them. The length of the CDR3 is 12 residues. Looked up from germline, CDR1 is PRHDT and CDR2 is FYEKMQ (reference sequence). The CDR3 loop is CASSLDGKTQYF. CDR3 DNA: TGTGCCAGCAGCTTAGACGGCAAGACCCAGTACTTC.